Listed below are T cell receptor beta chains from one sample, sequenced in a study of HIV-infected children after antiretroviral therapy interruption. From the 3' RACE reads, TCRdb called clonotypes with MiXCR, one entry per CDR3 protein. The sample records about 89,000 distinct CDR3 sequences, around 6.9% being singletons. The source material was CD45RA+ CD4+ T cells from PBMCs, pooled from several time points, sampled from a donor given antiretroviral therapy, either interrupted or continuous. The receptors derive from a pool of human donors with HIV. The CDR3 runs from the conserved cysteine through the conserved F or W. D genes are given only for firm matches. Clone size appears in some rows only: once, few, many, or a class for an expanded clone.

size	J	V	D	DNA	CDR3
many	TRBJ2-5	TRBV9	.	TGTGCCAGCAGCGTAGCATCGGGGCTCCAAGAGACCCAGTACTTC	CASSVASGLQETQYF
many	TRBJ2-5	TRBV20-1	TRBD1	TGCAGTGCTACGGACAGGGAGGAGACCCAGTACTTC	CSATDREETQYF
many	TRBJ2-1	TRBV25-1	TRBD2	TGTGCCAGCAGTGGCTGGGGAGGGACCTACAATGAGCAGTTCTTC	CASSGWGGTYNEQFF
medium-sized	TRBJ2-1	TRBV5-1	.	TGCGCCAGCAGCTTGGAGGCAGGGAACAGGAATGAGCAGTTCTTC	CASSLEAGNRNEQFF
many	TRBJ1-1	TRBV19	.	TGTGCCAGTAGTAGAGACAGCATGAACACTGAAGCTTTCTTT	CASSRDSMNTEAFF
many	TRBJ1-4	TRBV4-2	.	TGTGCCAGCAGCCCAAACGGGGGCTTTAATGAAAAACTGTTTTTT	CASSPNGGFNEKLFF
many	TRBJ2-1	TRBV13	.	TGTGCCAGCTTTCTCCGGACTGGGGGTAACTATGCTGAGCAGTTCTTC	CASFLRTGGNYAEQFF
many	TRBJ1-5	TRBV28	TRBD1	TGTGCCAGCAGTCCCCGGGGACAGGGAGGCGGTCAGCCCCAGCATTTT	CASSPRGQGGGQPQHF
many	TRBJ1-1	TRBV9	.	TGTGCCAGCAGCGTAGAGATGAACACTGAAGCTTTCTTT	CASSVEMNTEAFF
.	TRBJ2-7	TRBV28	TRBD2	TGTGCCAGCAGTTTACGGGGTCGGGGGGCCTACGAGCAGTACTTC	CASSLRGRGAYEQYF
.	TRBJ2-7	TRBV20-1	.	TGCAGTGCTAGAGATTGGGGTAGGGGGGTCCCTTACGAGCAGTACTTC	CSARDWGRGVPYEQYF
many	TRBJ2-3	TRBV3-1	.	TGTGCCAGCACGGCTTCGACAGCCGATACGCAGTATTTT	CASTASTADTQYF
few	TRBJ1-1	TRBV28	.	TGTGCCAGCAGTTTATTCAGGGAGGGTTTTGCTTTCTTT	CASSLFREGFAFF
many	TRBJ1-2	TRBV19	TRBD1	TGTGCCAGTAGTACACAGGGGAATTATGGCTACACCTTC	CASSTQGNYGYTF
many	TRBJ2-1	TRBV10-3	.	TGTGCCATCAGCGACAGTGGACACAATGAGCAGTTCTTC	CAISDSGHNEQFF
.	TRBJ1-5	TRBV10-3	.	TGTGCCATGGGGCAGGGTGGGGAGCCCCAGCATTTT	CAMGQGGEPQHF
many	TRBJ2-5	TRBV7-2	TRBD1	TGTGCCAGCAGCGAAAGAAGGACAGGGGGCGTTCAAGAGACCCAGTACTTC	CASSERRTGGVQETQYF
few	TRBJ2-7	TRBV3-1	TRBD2	TGTGCCAGCAGCCGAACTAGCGGGGCCCCCCACTACGAGCAGTACTTC	CASSRTSGAPHYEQYF
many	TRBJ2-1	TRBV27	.	TGTGCCAGCAGTTTCCGTCTTATCGGACCGACCATGTACAATGAGCAGTTCTTC	CASSFRLIGPTMYNEQFF
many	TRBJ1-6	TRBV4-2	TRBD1	TGTGCCAGCAGCCAAACCGCCGGACAGGGATTGAATTCACCCCTCCACTTT	CASSQTAGQGLNSPLHF
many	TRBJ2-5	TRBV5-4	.	TGTGCCAGCAGCTTGGCGAGGGAGACCCAGTACTTC	CASSLARETQYF
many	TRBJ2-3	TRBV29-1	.	TGCAGCGTTGAGGGAAGAAAGAAAACGTCGGGCACAGATACGCAGTATTTT	CSVEGRKKTSGTDTQYF
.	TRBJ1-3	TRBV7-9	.	TGTGCCAGCAGGGGATTGCCCTCTGGAAACACCATATATTTT	CASRGLPSGNTIYF
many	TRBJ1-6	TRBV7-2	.	TGTGCCAGCAGCTTAGCGCAGGGGACTAATTCACCCCTCCACTTT	CASSLAQGTNSPLHF
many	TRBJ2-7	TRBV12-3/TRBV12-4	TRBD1	TGTGCCAGCAGCGAGGGACAGATGACCTACGAGCAGTACTTC	CASSEGQMTYEQYF
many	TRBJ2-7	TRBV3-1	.	TGTGCCAGCAGAGGGCAGGGGTGGAACGAGCAGTACTTC	CASRGQGWNEQYF
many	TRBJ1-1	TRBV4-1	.	TGCGCCAGCAGCCGGGGATTTATGAACACTGAAGCTTTCTTT	CASSRGFMNTEAFF
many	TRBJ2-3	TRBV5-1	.	TGCGCCAGCAGCTTGGACACCCCAACAGATACGCAGTATTTT	CASSLDTPTDTQYF
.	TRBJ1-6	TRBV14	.	TGTGCCAGCAGCATACAAGTGGATAATTCACCCCTCCACTTT	CASSIQVDNSPLHF
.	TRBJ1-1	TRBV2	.	TGTGCCAGCAGCCCAGGGGTCCCGAACACTGAAGCTTTCTTT	CASSPGVPNTEAFF
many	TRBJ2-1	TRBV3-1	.	TGTGCCAGCAGCCAAGCGTCCGCGGGACACCTCTTC	CASSQASAGHLF
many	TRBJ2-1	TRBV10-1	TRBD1	TGCGCCAGCAGTGACAGGGGGCCTGAGTATGAGCAGTTCTTC	CASSDRGPEYEQFF
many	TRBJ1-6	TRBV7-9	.	TGTGCCAGCAGCTTAGCCCGAAATTCACCCCTCCACTTT	CASSLARNSPLHF
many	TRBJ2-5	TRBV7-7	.	TGTGCTAGCAGCTTAGGTACTAGCCTGAGGGAAGAGACCCAGTACTTC	CASSLGTSLREETQYF
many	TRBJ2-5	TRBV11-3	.	TGTGCCAGCAGCTTGTCCAGGGGAGAGGAGACCCAGTACTTC	CASSLSRGEETQYF
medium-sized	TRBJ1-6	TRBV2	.	TGTGCCAGCAGCCGGGACACAGACGGTTCACCCCTCCACTTT	CASSRDTDGSPLHF
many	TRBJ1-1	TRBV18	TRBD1	TGTGCCAGCTCGTACCCACAGGGGTGGCACACTGAAGCTTTCTTT	CASSYPQGWHTEAFF
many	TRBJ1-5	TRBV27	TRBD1	TGTGCCAGCAGTTTAACTGGACAGGGGGCTCAGCCCCAGCATTTT	CASSLTGQGAQPQHF
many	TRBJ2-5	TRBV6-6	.	TGTGCCAGCAGTTACTCGAACAGCCAAGAGACCCAGTACTTC	CASSYSNSQETQYF
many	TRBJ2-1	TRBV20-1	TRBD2	TGCAGTGCTTCCGTAGCGGGGGACTCCTACAATGAGCAGTTCTTC	CSASVAGDSYNEQFF
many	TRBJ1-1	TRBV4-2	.	TGTGCCAGCAGCCAAGCCTACCGGGACGAGGGGAACACTGAAGCTTTCTTT	CASSQAYRDEGNTEAFF
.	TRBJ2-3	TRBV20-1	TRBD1	TGCAGTGCTATCGACAGGGTTGTAGGAAACACAAATACGCAGTATTTT	CSAIDRVVGNTNTQYF
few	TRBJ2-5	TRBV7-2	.	TGTGCCAGCAGCTTTGACGGGATAGAGACCCAGTACTTC	CASSFDGIETQYF
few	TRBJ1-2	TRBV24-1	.	TGTGCCACCAGTGATTTGGCGGACTATGGCTACACCTTC	CATSDLADYGYTF